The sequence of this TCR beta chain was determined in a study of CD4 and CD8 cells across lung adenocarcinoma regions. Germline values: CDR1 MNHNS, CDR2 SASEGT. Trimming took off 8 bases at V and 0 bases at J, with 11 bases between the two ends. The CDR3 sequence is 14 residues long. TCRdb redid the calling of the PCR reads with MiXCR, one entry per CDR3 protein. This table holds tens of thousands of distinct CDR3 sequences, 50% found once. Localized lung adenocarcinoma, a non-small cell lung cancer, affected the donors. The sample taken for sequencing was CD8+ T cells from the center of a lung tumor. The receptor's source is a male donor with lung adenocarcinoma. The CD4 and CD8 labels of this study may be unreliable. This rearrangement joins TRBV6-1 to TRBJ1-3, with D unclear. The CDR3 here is CASRNSYSGNTIYF. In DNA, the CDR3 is TGTGCCAGCCGAAACTCTTACTCTGGAAACACCATATATTTT.